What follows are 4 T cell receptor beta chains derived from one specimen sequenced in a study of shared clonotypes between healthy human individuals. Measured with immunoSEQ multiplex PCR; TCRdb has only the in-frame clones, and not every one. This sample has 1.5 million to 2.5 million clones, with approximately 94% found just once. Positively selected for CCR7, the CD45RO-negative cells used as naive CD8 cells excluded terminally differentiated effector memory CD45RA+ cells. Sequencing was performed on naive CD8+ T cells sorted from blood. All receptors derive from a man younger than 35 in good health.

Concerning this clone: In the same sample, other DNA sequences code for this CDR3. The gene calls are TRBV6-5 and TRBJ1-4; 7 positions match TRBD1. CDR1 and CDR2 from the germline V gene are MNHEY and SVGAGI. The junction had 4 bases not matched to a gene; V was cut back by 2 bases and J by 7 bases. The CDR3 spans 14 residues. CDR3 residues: CASSYGQGVEKLFF. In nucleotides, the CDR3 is TGTGCCAGCAGTTACGGCCAGGGGGTTGAAAAACTGTTTTTT.

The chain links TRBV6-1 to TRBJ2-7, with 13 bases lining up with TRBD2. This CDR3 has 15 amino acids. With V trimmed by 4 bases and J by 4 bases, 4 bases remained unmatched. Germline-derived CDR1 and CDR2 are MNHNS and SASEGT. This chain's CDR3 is CASSGTSGSPYEQYF. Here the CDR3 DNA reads TGTGCCAGCAGTGGGACTAGCGGGAGTCCGTACGAGCAGTACTTC.

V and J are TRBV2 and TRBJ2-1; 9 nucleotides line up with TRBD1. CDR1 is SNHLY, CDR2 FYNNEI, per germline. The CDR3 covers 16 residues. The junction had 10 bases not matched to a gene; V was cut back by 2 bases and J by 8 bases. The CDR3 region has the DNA TGTGCCAGCAGTGAATCCGGGACAGGGTGGTGGCATGAGCAGTTCTTC. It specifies CASSESGTGWWHEQFF.

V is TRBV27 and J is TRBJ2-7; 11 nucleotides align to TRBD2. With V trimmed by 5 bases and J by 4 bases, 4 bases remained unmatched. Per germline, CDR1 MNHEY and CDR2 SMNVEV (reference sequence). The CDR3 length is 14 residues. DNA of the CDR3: TGTGCCAGCAGTATAGCGGGGGGGCTTTACGAGCAGTACTTC. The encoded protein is CASSIAGGLYEQYF.